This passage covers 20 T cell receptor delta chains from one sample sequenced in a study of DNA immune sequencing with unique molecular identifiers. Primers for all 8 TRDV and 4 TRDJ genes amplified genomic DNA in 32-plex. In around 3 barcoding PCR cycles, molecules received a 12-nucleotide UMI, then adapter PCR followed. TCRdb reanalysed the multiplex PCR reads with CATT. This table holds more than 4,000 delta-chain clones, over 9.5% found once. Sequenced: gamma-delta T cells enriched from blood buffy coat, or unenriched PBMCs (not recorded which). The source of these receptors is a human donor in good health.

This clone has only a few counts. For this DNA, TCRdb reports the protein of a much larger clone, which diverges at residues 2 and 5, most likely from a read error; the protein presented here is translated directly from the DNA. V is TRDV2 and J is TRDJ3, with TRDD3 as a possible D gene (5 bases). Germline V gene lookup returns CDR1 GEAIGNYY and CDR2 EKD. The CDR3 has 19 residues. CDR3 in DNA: TGTTCCTGTGACGCGGGGGGGCTACGGAGCTCCTGGGACACCCGACAGATGTTTTTC. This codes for CSCDAGGLRSSWDTRQMFF.

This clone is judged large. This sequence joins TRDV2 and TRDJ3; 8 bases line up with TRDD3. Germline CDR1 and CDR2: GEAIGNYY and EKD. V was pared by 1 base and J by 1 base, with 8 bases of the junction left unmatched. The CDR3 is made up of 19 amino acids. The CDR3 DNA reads TGTGCCTGTGACACGATGACTGGGGGGGCGTCCTGGGACACCCGACAGATGTTTTTC. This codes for CACDTMTGGASWDTRQMFF.

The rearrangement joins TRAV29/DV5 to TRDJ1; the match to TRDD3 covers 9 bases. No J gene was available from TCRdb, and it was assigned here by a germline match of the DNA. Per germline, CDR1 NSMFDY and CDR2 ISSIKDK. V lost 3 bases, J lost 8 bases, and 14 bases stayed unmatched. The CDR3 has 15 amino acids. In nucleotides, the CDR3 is TGTGCAGCAACCGCTGGACTTGGGGATACGGACAAACTCATCTTT. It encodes CAATAGLGDTDKLIF.

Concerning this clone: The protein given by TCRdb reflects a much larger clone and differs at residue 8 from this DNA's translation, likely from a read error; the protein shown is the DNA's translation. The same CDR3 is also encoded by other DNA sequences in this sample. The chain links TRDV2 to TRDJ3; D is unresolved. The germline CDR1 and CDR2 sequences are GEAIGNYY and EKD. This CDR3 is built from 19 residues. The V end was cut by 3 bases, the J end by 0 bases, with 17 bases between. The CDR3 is CACDQIKDEPSWDTRQMFF. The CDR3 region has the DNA TGTGCCTGTGACCAAATCAAGGATGAGCCCTCCTGGGACACCCGACAGATGTTTTTC.

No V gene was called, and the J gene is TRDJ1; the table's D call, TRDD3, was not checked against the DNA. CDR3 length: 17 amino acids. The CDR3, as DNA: TGTGCTCTTGGGGAACACGGGGGATACTTAATGACCGATAAACTCATCTTT. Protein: CALGEHGGYLMTDKLIF.

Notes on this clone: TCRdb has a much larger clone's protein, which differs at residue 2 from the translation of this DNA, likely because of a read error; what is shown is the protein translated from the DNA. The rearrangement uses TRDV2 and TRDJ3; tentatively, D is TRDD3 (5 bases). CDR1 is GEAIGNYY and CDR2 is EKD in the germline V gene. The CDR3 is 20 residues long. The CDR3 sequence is CSCDTLGTTNGSWDTRQMFF. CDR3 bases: TGTTCCTGTGACACCTTGGGGACCACGAACGGCTCCTGGGACACCCGACAGATGTTTTTC.

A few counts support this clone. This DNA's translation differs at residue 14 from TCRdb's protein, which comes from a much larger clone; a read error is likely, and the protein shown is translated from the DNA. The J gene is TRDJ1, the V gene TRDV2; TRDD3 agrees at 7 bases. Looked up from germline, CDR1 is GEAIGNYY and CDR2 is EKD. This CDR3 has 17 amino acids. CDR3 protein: CACDTLVLGENTDILIF. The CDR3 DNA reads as TGTGCCTGTGACACCCTCGTGTTGGGGGAGAACACCGATATACTCATCTTT.

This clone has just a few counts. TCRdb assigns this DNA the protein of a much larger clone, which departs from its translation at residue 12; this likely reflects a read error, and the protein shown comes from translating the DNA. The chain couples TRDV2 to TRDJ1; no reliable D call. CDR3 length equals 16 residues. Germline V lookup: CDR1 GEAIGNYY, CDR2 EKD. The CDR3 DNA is TGTGCCTGTGACACCGTTGGTCAGGATTACACCGAAAAACTCATCTTT. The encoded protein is CACDTVGQDYTEKLIF.

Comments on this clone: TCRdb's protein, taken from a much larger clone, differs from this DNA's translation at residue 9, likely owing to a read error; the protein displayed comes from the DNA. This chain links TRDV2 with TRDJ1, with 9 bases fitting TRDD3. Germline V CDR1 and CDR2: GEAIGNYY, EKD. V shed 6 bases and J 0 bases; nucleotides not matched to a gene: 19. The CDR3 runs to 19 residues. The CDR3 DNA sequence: TGTGCCTGTTCCCCGCTACGGCCGTGGGTGGGGGATAACACCGATAAACTCATCTTT. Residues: CACSPLRPWVGDNTDKLIF.

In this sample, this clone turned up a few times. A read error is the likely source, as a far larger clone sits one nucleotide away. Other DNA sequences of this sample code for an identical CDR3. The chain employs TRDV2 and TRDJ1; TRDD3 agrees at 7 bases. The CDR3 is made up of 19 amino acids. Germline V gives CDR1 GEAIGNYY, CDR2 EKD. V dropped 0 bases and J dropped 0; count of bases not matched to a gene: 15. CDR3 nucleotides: TGTGCCTGTGACACCTTGTCTTTATTGGGGGAAGAGTACACCGATAAACTCATCTTT. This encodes CACDTLSLLGEEYTDKLIF.

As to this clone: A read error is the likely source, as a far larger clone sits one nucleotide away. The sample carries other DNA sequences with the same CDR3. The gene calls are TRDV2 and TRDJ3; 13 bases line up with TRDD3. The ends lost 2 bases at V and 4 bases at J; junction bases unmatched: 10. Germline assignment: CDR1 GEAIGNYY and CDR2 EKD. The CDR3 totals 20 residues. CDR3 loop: CACDKVLGDTRSWDTRQMFF. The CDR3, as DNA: TGTGCCTGTGACAAAGTACTGGGGGATACGCGCTCATGGGACACCCGACAGATGTTTTTC.

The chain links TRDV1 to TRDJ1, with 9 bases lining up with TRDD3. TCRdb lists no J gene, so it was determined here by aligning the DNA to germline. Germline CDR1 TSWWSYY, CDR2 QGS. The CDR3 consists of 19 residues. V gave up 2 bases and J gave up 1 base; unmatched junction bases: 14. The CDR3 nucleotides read TGTGCTCTTGGGGAATTCGACCTTCCCCACTGGGGGACCACCGATAAACTCATCTTT. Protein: CALGEFDLPHWGTTDKLIF.

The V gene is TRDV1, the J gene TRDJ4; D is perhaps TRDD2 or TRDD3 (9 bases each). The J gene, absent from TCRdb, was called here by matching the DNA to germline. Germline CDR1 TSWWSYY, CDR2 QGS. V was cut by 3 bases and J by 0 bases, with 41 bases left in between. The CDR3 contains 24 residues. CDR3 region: CALGDPWGVAFLRNWGNGARPLIF. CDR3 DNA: TGTGCTCTTGGGGACCCCTGGGGTGTGGCCTTCCTACGCAACTGGGGGAATGGGGCCAGACCCCTGATCTTT.

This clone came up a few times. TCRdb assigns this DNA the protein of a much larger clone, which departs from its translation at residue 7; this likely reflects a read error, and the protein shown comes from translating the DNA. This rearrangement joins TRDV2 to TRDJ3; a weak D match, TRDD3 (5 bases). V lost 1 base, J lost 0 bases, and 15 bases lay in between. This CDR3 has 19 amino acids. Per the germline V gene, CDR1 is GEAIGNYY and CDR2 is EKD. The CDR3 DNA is TGTGCCTGTGACACGGGGGTGCTACGGAGCTCCTGGGACACCCGACAGATGTTTTTC. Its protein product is CACDTGVLRSSWDTRQMFF.

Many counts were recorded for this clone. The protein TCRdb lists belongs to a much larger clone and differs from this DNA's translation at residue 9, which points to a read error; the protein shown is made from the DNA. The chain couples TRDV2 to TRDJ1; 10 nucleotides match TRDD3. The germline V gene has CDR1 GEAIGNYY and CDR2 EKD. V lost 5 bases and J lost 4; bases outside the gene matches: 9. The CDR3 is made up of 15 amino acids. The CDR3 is CACAQLGDWDDKLIF. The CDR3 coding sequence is TGTGCCTGTGCCCAACTGGGGGATTGGGACGATAAACTCATCTTT.

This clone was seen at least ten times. The CDR3 spells CAYRSGWPSRYGGYGLIF. CDR3 in DNA: TGTGCTTATAGGAGCGGTTGGCCTTCCCGATATGGGGGATACGGACTCATCTTT. The chain uses TRAV38-2/DV8 and TRDJ1, with 11 bases matching TRDD3. The CDR3 extends over 18 amino acids. With V trimmed by 0 bases and J by 10 bases, 17 bases remained unmatched. Per the germline V gene, CDR1 is TSESDYY and CDR2 is QEAYKQQN.

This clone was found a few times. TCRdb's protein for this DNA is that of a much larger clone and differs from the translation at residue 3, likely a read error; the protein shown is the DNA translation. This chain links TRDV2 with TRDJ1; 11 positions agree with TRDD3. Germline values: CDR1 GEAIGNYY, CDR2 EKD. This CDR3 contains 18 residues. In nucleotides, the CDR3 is TGTGCCTTTGACACTCTCTGGGGGATACTTAATAAAACCGATAAACTCATCTTT. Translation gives CAFDTLWGILNKTDKLIF.

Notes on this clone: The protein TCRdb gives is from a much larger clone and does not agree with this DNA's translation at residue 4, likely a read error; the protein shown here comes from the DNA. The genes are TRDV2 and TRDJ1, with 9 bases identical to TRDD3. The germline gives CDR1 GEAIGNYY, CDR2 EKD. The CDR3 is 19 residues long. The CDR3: CACVTLSLLGEEYTDKLIF. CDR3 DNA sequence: TGTGCCTGTGTCACCTTGTCTTTACTGGGGGAAGAGTACACCGATAAACTCATCTTT.

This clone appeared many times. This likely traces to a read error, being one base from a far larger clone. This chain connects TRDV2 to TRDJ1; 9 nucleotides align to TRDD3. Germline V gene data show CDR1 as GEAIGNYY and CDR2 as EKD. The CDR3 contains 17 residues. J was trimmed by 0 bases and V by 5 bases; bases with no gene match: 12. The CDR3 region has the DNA TGTGCCTGTGTCACTCTGGGGGATGGAAAGTACACCGATAAACTCATCTTT. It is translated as CACVTLGDGKYTDKLIF.

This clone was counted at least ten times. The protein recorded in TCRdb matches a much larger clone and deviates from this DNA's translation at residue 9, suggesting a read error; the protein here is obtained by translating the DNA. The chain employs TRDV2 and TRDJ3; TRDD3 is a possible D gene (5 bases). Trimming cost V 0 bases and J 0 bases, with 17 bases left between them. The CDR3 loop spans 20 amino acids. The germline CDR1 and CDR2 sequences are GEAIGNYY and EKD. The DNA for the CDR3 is TGTGCCTGTGACACCTTGGGGACCGCGAACGGCTCCTGGGACACCCGACAGATGTTTTTC. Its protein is CACDTLGTANGSWDTRQMFF.